This T cell receptor beta chain is from a study of blood T cell repertoires in COVID-19. Study-wide context: Sample material is recorded as cDNA or gDNA derived from T cells, B-cell-depleted T cells, or PBMCs.

This clone appeared a few times. How the authors handled the data: Reference gene primers were amplified, and this amplification served to estimate nucleated cell counts. Data came from immunoSEQ multiplex PCR; TCRdb stores just in-frame clones and leaves some out. That table supplies the V and J calls and clone size; D and trimming were determined from the DNA. The table lists roughly 340,000 clones, about 90% of them singletons, with around 6% in the top ten. V lost 3 bases and J lost 0, with 9 bases in between. CDR1 is KGHSH, CDR2 LQKENI, per germline. This CDR3 region has 15 residues. One Seattle source followed patients from active infection through their disease course.

The chain is built from TRBV18 and TRBJ1-3; D possibly corresponds to TRBD1 (6 bases). The TCR comes from a woman aged 50 to 65 with COVID-19, enrolled during active disease. Sequences were obtained from peripheral blood. The CDR3 bases are TGTGCCAGCTCACCCGGGACAAACTCTGGAAACACCATATATTTT. It yields the protein CASSPGTNSGNTIYF. Filled out from reference TRBV18 and TRBJ1-3, the complete variable domain reads NAGVMQNPRHLVRRRGQEARLRCSPMKGHSHVYWYRQLPEEGLKFMVYLQKENIIDESGMPKERFSAEFPKEGPSILRIQQVVRGDSAAYFCASSPGTNSGNTIYFGEGSWLTVV.